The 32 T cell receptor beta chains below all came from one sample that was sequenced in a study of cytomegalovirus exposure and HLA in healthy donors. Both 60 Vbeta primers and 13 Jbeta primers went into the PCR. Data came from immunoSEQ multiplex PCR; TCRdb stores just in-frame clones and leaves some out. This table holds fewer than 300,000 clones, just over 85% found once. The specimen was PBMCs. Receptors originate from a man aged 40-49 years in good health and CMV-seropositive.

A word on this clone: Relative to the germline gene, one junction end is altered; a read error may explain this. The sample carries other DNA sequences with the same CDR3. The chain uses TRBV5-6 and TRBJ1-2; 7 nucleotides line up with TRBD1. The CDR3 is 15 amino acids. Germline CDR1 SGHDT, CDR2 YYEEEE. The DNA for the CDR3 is TGTGCCAGTAGCTTGTTAGGTAACAGGGGCTATGGCTACACCTTC. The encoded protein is CASSLLGNRGYGYTF.

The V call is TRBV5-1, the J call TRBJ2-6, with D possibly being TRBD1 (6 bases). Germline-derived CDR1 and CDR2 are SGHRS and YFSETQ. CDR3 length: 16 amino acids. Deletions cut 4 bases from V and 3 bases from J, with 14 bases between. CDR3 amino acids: CASSKISGVGANVLTF. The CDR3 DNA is TGCGCCAGCAGCAAGATTTCAGGGGTTGGGGCCAACGTCCTGACTTTC.

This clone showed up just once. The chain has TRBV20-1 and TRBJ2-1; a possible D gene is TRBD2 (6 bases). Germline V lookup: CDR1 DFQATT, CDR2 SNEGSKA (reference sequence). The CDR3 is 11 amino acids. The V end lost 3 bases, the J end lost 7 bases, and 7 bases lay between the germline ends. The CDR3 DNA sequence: TGCAGTGCTAGTCGGGGGAATGAGCAGTTCTTC. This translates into CSASRGNEQFF.

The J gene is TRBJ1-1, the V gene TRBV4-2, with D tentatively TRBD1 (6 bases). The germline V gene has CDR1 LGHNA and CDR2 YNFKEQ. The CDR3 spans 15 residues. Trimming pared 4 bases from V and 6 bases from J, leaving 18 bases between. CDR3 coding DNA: TGTGCCAGCAGCCCAGCTTGGACAGACTCGGCTGAAGCTTTCTTT. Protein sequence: CASSPAWTDSAEAFF.

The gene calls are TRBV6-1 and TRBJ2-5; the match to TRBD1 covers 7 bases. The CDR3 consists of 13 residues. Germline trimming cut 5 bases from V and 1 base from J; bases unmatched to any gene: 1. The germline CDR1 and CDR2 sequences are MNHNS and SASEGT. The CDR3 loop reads CASSRQGQETQYF. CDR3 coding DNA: TGTGCCAGCAGTAGACAGGGCCAAGAGACCCAGTACTTC.

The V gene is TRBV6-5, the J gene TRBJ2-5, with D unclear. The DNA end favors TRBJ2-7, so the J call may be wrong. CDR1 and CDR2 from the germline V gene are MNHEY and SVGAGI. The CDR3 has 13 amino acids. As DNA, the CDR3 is TGTGCCAGCAGGCGGCTTATAGGCGACGAGCAGTACTTC. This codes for CASRRLIGDEQYF.

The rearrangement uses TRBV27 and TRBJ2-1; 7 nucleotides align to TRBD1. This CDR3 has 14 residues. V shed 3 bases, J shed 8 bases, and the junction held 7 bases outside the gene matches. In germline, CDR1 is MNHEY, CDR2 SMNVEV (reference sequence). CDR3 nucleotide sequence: TGTGCCAGCAGTTTTACAGGGGATTTCTATGAGCAGTTCTTC. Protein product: CASSFTGDFYEQFF.

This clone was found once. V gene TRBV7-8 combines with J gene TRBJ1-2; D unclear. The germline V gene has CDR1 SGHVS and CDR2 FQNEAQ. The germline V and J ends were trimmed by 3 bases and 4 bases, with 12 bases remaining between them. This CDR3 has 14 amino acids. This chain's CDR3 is CASSLASETYGYTF. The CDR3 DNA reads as TGTGCCAGCAGCTTGGCCTCGGAGACCTATGGCTACACCTTC.

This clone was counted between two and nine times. DNA of the CDR3: TGTGCCAGCACCCCCGGCAGGGGGAACACTGAAGCTTTCTTT. Encoded protein: CASTPGRGNTEAFF. The gene calls are TRBV27 and TRBJ1-1, with D possibly TRBD1 on 6 matching bases. The V gene's germline CDR1 is MNHEY and CDR2 SMNVEV (reference sequence). V lost 7 bases to trimming and J lost 1 base, with 13 bases between them. The CDR3 contains 14 residues.

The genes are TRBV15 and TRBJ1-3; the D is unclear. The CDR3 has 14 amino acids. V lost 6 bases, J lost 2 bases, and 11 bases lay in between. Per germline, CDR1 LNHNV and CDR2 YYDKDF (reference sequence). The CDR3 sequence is CATSYMRTGNTIYF. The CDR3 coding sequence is TGTGCCACCAGTTACATGAGGACTGGAAACACCATATATTTT. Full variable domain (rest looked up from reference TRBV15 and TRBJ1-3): DAMVIQNPRYQVTQFGKPVTLSCSQTLNHNVMYWYQQKSSQAPKLLFHYYDKDFNNEADTPDNFQSRRPNTSFCFLDIRSPGLGDTAMYLCATSYMRTGNTIYFGEGSWLTVV.

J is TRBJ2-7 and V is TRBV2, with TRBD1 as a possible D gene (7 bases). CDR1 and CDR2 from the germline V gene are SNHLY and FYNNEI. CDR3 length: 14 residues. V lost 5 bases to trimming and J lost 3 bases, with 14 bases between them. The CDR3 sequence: CASSRSRGDYEQYF. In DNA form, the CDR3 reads TGTGCCAGCAGTCGAAGCAGGGGGGACTACGAGCAGTACTTC.

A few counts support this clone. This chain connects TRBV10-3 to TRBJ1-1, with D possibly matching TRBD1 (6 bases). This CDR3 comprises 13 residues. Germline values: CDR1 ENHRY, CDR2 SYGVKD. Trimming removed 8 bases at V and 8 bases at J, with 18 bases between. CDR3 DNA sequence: TGTGCCATCGCCCAAGGGGGGGGGCGCGAAGCTTTCTTT. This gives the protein CAIAQGGGREAFF.

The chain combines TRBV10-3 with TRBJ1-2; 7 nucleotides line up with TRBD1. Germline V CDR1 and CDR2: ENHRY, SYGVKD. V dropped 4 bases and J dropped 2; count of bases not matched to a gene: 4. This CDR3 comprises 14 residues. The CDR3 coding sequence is TGTGCCATCAGTGTGGCAGGGGGAAACTATGGCTACACCTTC. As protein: CAISVAGGNYGYTF.

The CDR3 sequence: CASSRQTPGELFF. The CDR3 coding sequence is TGTGCCAGCTCACGACAGACTCCCGGGGAGCTGTTTTTT. The V gene is TRBV18, the J gene TRBJ2-2; D is possibly TRBD1 (5 bases). The CDR3 is 13 residues long. Germline CDR1 KGHSH, CDR2 LQKENI. V lost 4 bases, J lost 6 bases, and 9 bases lay in between.

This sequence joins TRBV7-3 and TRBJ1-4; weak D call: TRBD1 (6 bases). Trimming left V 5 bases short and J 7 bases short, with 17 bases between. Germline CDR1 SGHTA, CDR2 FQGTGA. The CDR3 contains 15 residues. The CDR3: CASSPTGGAREKLFF. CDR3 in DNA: TGTGCCAGCAGCCCAACGGGGGGGGCTCGTGAAAAACTGTTTTTT.

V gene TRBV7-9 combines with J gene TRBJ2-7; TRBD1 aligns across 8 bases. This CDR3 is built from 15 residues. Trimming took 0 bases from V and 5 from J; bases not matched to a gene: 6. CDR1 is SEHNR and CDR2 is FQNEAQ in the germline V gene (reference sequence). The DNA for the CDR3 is TGTGCCAGCAGCTTAGCGAGGACAGGGTGGGACGAGCAGTACTTC. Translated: CASSLARTGWDEQYF.

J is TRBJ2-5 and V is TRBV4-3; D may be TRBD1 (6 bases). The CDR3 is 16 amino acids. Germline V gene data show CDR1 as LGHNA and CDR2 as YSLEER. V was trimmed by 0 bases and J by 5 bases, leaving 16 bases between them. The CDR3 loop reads CASSQEGIRGSETQYF. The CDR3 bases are TGCGCCAGCAGCCAAGAAGGAATCAGGGGATCGGAGACCCAGTACTTC.

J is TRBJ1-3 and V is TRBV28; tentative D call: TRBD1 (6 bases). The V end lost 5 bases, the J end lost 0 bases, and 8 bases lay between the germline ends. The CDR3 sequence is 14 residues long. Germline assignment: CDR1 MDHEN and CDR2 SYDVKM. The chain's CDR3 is CASSGQPSGNTIYF. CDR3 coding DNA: TGTGCCAGCAGTGGACAGCCCTCTGGAAACACCATATATTTT.

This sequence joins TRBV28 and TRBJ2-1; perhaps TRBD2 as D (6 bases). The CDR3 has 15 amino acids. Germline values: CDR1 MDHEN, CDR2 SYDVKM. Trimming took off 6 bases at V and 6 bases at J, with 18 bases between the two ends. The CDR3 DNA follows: TGTGCCAGCAGGTGGACTGGAGCGGGCAGCAATGAGCAGTTCTTC. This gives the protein CASRWTGAGSNEQFF.

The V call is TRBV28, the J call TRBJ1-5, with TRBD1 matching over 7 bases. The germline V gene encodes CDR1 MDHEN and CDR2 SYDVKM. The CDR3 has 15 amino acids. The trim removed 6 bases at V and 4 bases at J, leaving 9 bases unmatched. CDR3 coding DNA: TGTGCCAGCAGACCGAGGCAGGGGGGAAATCAGCCCCAGCATTTT. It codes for CASRPRQGGNQPQHF. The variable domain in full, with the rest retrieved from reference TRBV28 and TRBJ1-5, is DVKVTQSSRYLVKRTGEKVFLECVQDMDHENMFWYRQDPGLGLRLIYFSYDVKMKEKGDIPEGYSVSREKKERFSLILESASTNQTSMYLCASRPRQGGNQPQHFGDGTRLSIL.

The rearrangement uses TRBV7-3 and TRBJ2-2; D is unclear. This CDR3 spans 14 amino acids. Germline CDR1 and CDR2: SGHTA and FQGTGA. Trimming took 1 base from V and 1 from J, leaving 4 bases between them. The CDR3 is CASSLRQNTGELFF. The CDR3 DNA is TGTGCCAGCAGCTTAAGACAGAACACCGGGGAGCTGTTTTTT.

CDR3 sequence reads: CASSLAGRGTTSGEKLFF. The CDR3 DNA is TGTGCCAGCAGCTTAGCAGGTCGGGGGACCACCAGTGGTGAAAAACTGTTTTTT. The V and J genes are TRBV7-9 and TRBJ1-4, with D perhaps matching TRBD1 (5 bases). Germline V lookup: CDR1 SEHNR, CDR2 FQNEAQ (reference sequence). V was shortened by 0 bases and J by 7 bases, with 21 bases between the two germline ends. The CDR3 has 18 residues.

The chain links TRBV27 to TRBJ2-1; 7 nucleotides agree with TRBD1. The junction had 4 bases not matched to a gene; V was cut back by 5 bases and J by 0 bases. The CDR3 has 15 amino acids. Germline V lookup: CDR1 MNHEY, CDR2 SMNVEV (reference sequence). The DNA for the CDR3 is TGTGCCAGCAGTCCGGGACAGAGCTCCTACAATGAGCAGTTCTTC. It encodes CASSPGQSSYNEQFF.

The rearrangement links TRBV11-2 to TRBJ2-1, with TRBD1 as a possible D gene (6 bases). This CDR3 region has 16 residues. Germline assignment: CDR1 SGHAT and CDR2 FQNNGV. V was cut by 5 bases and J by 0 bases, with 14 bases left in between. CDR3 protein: CASSINRASSYNEQFF. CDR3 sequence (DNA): TGTGCCAGCAGCATAAACAGGGCGAGCTCCTACAATGAGCAGTTCTTC.

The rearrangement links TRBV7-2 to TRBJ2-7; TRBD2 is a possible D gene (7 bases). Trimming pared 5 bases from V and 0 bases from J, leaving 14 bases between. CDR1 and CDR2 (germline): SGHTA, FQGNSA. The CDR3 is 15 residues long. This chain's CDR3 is CASSKGGGLSYEQYF. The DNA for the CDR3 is TGTGCCAGCAGCAAGGGAGGGGGACTCTCCTACGAGCAGTACTTC.

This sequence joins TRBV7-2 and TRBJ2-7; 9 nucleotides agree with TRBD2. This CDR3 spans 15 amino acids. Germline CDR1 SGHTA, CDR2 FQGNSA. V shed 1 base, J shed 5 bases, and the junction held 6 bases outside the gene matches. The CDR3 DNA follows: TGTGCCAGCAGCTTAGGCGGGAGGGCCCTCAACGAGCAGTACTTC. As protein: CASSLGGRALNEQYF.

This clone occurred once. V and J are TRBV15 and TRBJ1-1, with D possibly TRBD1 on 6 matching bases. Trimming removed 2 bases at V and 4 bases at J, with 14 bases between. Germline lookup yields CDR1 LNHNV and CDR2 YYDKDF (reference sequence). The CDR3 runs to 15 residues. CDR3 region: CATSRSRGGPTEAFF. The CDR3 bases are TGTGCCACCAGCAGATCCCGCGGGGGGCCCACTGAAGCTTTCTTT.

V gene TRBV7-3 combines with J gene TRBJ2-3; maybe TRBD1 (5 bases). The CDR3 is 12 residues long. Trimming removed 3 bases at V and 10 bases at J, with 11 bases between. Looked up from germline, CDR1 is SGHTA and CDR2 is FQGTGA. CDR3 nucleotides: TGTGCCAGCAGCTTTAGGGGTGGGGCGCAGTATTTT. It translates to CASSFRGGAQYF.

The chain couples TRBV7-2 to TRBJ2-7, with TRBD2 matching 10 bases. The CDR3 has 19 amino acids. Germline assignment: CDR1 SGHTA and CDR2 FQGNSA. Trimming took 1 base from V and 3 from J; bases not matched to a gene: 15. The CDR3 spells CASSLESLGHLAGVYEQYF. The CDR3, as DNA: TGTGCCAGCAGCTTAGAAAGTTTGGGGCACCTAGCGGGAGTCTACGAGCAGTACTTC.

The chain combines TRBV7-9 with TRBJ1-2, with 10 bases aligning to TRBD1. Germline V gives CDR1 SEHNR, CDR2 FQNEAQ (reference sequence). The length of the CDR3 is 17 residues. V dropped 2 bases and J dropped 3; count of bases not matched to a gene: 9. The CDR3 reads CASSLTPGTGEHYGYTF. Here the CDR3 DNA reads TGTGCCAGCAGCTTAACTCCCGGGACAGGGGAGCACTATGGCTACACCTTC.

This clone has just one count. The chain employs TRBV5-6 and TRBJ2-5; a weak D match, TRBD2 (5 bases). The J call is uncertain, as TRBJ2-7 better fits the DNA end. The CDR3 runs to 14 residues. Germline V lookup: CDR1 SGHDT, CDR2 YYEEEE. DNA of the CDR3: TGTGCCAGCAGCTTGACGAGGGTGGGTCGCGAGCAGTACTTC. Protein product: CASSLTRVGREQYF.

CDR3 residues: CASRDRSTYEQYF. DNA for the CDR3: TGTGCCAGCAGGGACAGGTCTACCTACGAGCAGTACTTC. The genes are TRBV7-9 and TRBJ2-7; 7 nucleotides agree with TRBD1. CDR3 length: 13 residues. V was pared by 6 bases and J by 2 bases, with 4 bases of the junction left unmatched. Germline V gene lookup returns CDR1 SEHNR and CDR2 FQNEAQ (reference sequence).